This entry lists 10 T cell receptor beta chains sequenced from one sample in a study of blood T cell repertoires in COVID-19. Profiled with immunoSEQ multiplex PCR; TCRdb holds only in-frame clones, not every one. The profile shows 380,000 or so clones, about 86% of them singletons. Sequenced input: peripheral blood. The receptors originated from a woman aged 55-69 years with COVID-19, enrolled during active disease.

The V and J genes are TRBV6-2 or TRBV6-3 and TRBJ1-3; possible D gene TRBD1, 6 bases. Between the trimmed V and J ends, which lost 5 bases and 8 bases, there was a span of 13 bases. CDR3 size: 13 residues. CDR1 MNHEY and CDR2 SVGEGT come from the germline V gene. The CDR3 sequence: CASSPEDSYTIYF. The CDR3 coding sequence is TGTGCCAGCAGTCCAGAGGACAGCTACACCATATATTTT.

This rearrangement joins TRBV18 to TRBJ2-7, with D possibly being TRBD1 (6 bases). The CDR3 contains 15 residues. V lost 2 bases and J lost 4, with 15 bases in between. Per germline, CDR1 KGHSH and CDR2 LQKENI. CDR3 loop: CASSPILQGSYEQYF. CDR3 nucleotide sequence: TGTGCCAGCTCACCAATCCTCCAGGGGAGTTACGAGCAGTACTTC.

The V gene is TRBV24-1, the J gene TRBJ2-5; no reliable D call. The germline V gene has CDR1 KGHDR and CDR2 SFDVKD. This CDR3 region has 14 residues. Deletions cut 4 bases from V and 3 bases from J, with 11 bases between. This CDR3 reads CATSDPTEEETQYF. The CDR3 DNA is TGTGCCACCAGTGACCCAACAGAAGAAGAGACCCAGTACTTC.

The chain couples TRBV5-6 to TRBJ1-5; no clear D. CDR3 length: 16 amino acids. V lost 4 bases and J lost 4, with 18 bases in between. Germline lookup yields CDR1 SGHDT and CDR2 YYEEEE. The CDR3 region has the DNA TGTGCCAGCAGCCCGTTCGTGGGAGGGAGTAATCAGCCCCAGCATTTT. Protein sequence: CASSPFVGGSNQPQHF.

This clone was seen just once. The J gene is TRBJ2-6, the V gene TRBV5-1; D unclear. From germline, CDR1 is SGHRS and CDR2 YFSETQ. This CDR3 contains 15 residues. Trimming took off 0 bases at V and 2 bases at J, with 6 bases between the two ends. This CDR3 reads CASSLGAAGANVLTF. The CDR3 bases are TGCGCCAGCAGCTTGGGTGCGGCTGGGGCCAACGTCCTGACTTTC.

The genes are TRBV19 and TRBJ2-7; maybe TRBD1 (7 bases). V was trimmed by 3 bases and J by 5 bases, leaving 11 bases between them. There are 13 residues in the CDR3. CDR1 and CDR2 (germline): LNHDA, SQIVND (reference sequence). CDR3 sequence: CASSMEGANEQYF. The CDR3 DNA follows: TGTGCCAGTAGTATGGAGGGGGCAAACGAGCAGTACTTC.

The V gene is TRBV7-9, the J gene TRBJ1-1; D uncertain. Trimming removed 1 base at V and 4 bases at J, with 10 bases between. From germline, CDR1 is SEHNR and CDR2 FQNEAQ (reference sequence). There are 14 residues in the CDR3. Here the CDR3 DNA reads TGTGCCAGCAGCTTAGAGCGGTTCTTCACTGAAGCTTTCTTT. It specifies CASSLERFFTEAFF.

The chain recombines TRBV5-6 with TRBJ2-3; TRBD1 aligns across 9 bases. CDR3 length: 13 residues. CDR1 and CDR2 from the germline V gene are SGHDT and YYEEEE. Trimming removed 10 bases from V and 5 bases from J; junction bases left unmatched: 8. CDR3 amino acids: CASRQGVEDTQYF. As DNA, the CDR3 is TGTGCCTCCCGACAGGGGGTCGAAGATACGCAGTATTTT.

The rearrangement links TRBV10-3 to TRBJ2-3; 7 nucleotides align to TRBD2. Germline assignment: CDR1 ENHRY and CDR2 SYGVKD. The CDR3 extends over 15 amino acids. The ends lost 2 bases at V and 0 bases at J; junction bases unmatched: 2. The CDR3 reads CAISEGTISTDTQYF. Written as DNA, the CDR3 is TGTGCCATCAGTGAGGGGACTATTAGCACAGATACGCAGTATTTT.

This clone was observed a handful of times. The chain couples TRBV28 to TRBJ1-2; 11 bases match TRBD1. With V trimmed by 6 bases and J by 7 bases, 10 bases remained unmatched. Germline loops: CDR1 MDHEN, CDR2 SYDVKM. The CDR3 loop spans 15 amino acids. CDR3 nucleotides: TGTGCCAGCAGCCCGCGGACAGGGGGCGGAGGTGGCTACACCTTC. It specifies CASSPRTGGGGGYTF.